A single sample is the source of the 11 T cell receptor beta chains below, sequenced in a study of identical twins. TCRdb used MiXCR to reprocess the 5' RACE reads, holding one entry per CDR3 protein. Among 220,000 or so distinct CDR3 sequences listed, around 7% were seen once. This sample also belongs to another study, concerning yellow fever vaccine responses in identical twins.

The sequenced sample consisted of memory (CD45RO+) T cells sorted from blood. The receptors derive from a woman aged 18-29 years in good health.

This clonotype was seen repeatedly, ten times or more. This chain links TRBV4-1 with TRBJ2-2; TRBD2 agrees at 9 bases. J gave up 0 bases and V 2 bases, and 10 bases lay outside the gene matches. The germline V gene has CDR1 MGHRA and CDR2 YSYEKL. The CDR3 is made up of 19 amino acids. CDR3 DNA sequence: TGCGCCAGCAGCCAACACCGGGTAGCGGGGGCCCCGAACACCGGGGAGCTGTTTTTT. This codes for CASSQHRVAGAPNTGELFF.

This clonotype showed up many times. This chain links TRBV12-3 or TRBV12-4 with TRBJ2-2, with 10 bases aligning to TRBD2. With 7 bases clipped from V and 1 base from J, the junction kept 3 bases outside the gene matches. This CDR3 spans 15 amino acids. The CDR3 is CASTSGSQNTGELFF. In DNA form, the CDR3 reads TGTGCCAGCACTAGCGGGAGTCAGAACACCGGGGAGCTGTTTTTT.

This clonotype was seen many times. CDR3 sequence: CASSLSGGAVTDTQYF. CDR3 nucleotide sequence: TGTGCCAGCAGCTTAAGCGGGGGGGCCGTCACAGATACGCAGTATTTT. The chain has TRBV5-6 and TRBJ2-3, with 10 nucleotides matching TRBD2. V lost 2 bases and J lost 2; bases outside the gene matches: 5. Germline-derived CDR1 and CDR2 are SGHDT and YYEEEE. The CDR3 consists of 16 residues.

This clonotype was seen only a few times. The rearrangement links TRBV20-1 to TRBJ2-7; no clear D. V was trimmed by 3 bases and J by 2 bases, leaving 8 bases between them. CDR3 size: 12 residues. Looked up from germline, CDR1 is DFQATT and CDR2 is SNEGSKA (reference sequence). The CDR3 nucleotides are TGCAGTGCTAGTGACCAAACCTACGAGCAGTACTTC. Translated, it gives CSASDQTYEQYF.

Only a few counts were recorded for this clonotype. Here the CDR3 reads CASTFSTGLTYNEQFF. The CDR3 coding sequence is TGTGCCAGCACCTTTTCTACGGGACTAACCTACAATGAGCAGTTCTTC. This chain links TRBV5-6 with TRBJ2-1; TRBD2 aligns across 7 bases. Germline V gene sequence: CDR1 SGHDT, CDR2 YYEEEE. V gave up 6 bases and J gave up 2 bases; unmatched junction bases: 11. The CDR3 extends over 16 amino acids.

This chain connects TRBV6-6 to TRBJ1-4; possibly TRBD1 for D (5 bases). Germline lookup yields CDR1 MNHNY and CDR2 SVGAGI (reference sequence). This CDR3 has 13 residues. Trimming removed 7 bases at V and 2 bases at J, with 8 bases between. CDR3 sequence: CASTRVTNEKLFF. In DNA, the CDR3 is TGTGCCAGCACCAGGGTTACTAATGAAAAACTGTTTTTT.

This clonotype was recorded many times. This sequence joins TRBV12-3 or TRBV12-4 and TRBJ1-2; no firm D call. V dropped 7 bases and J dropped 3 bases, with 9 bases sitting between them. The CDR3 contains 12 residues. The CDR3 loop reads CASNQGDYGYTF. The CDR3 DNA is TGTGCCAGCAATCAAGGAGACTATGGCTACACCTTC.

This clonotype was seen a few times. The chain combines TRBV20-1 with TRBJ2-2; 7 bases align to TRBD2. CDR3 length: 16 amino acids. CDR1 and CDR2 from the germline V gene are DFQATT and SNEGSKA (reference sequence). After removal of 0 bases from V and 2 bases from J, the junction contained 6 bases not matched to a gene. The CDR3 DNA reads TGCAGTGCTAGAGATCCCAGCGGGATAAACACCGGGGAGCTGTTTTTT. It specifies CSARDPSGINTGELFF.

J is TRBJ2-5 and V is TRBV3-1; 7 positions agree with TRBD2. V lost 4 bases, J lost 4 bases, and 9 bases stayed unmatched. The CDR3 consists of 15 residues. Germline loops: CDR1 LGHDT, CDR2 YNNKEL (reference sequence). The chain's CDR3 is CASSPTRGIRETQYF. CDR3 bases: TGTGCCAGCAGCCCGACGCGGGGGATACGAGAGACCCAGTACTTC.

In this sample, this clonotype turned up many times. This chain links TRBV12-3 or TRBV12-4 with TRBJ2-3; 9 bases are a match to TRBD1. J gave up 6 bases and V 7 bases, and 11 bases lay outside the gene matches. This CDR3 is built from 15 residues. CDR3 bases: TGTGCCAGCACCCTTCAACAGGGGGCGCATGATACGCAGTATTTT. This translates into CASTLQQGAHDTQYF.

This clonotype showed up many times. The chain combines TRBV29-1 with TRBJ2-1; a possible D gene is TRBD2 (5 bases). The CDR3 has 17 amino acids. With 1 base removed from V and 7 bases from J, the gap between germline ends came to 23 bases. CDR1 and CDR2 (germline): SQVTM, ANQGSEA. The CDR3 reads CSVEGFRDTQRGNEQFF. The DNA for the CDR3 is TGCAGCGTTGAAGGGTTCCGAGACACCCAGCGAGGGAATGAGCAGTTCTTC.